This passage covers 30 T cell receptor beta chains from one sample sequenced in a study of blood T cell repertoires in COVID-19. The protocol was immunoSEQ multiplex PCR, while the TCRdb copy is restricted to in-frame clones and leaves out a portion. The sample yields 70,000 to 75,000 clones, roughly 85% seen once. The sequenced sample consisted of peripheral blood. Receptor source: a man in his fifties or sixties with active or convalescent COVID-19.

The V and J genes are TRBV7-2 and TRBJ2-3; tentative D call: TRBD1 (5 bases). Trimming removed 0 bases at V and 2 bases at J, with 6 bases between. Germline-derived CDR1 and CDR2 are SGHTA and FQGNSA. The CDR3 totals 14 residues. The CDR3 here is CASSLAGLTDTQYF. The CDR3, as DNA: TGTGCCAGCAGCTTAGCGGGGCTCACAGATACGCAGTATTTT.

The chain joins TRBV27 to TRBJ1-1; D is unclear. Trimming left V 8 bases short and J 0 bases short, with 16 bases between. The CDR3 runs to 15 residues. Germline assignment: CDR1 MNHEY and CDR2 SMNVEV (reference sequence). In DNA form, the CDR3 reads TGTGCCAGCTCCCTGAGGGCCAATTTGAACACTGAAGCTTTCTTT. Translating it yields CASSLRANLNTEAFF.

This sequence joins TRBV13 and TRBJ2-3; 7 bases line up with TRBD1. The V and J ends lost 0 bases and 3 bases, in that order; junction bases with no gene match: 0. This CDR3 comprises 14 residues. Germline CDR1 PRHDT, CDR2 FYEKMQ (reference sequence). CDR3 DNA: TGTGCCAGCAGCTTAGGGACAGGGACAGATACGCAGTATTTT. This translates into CASSLGTGTDTQYF.

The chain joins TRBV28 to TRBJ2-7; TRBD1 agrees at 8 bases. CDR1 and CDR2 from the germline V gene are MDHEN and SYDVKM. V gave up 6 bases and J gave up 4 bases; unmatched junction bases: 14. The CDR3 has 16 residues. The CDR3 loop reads CASSYAGTGSRYEQYF. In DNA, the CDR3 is TGTGCCAGCAGCTACGCCGGGACAGGTTCCCGGTACGAGCAGTACTTC. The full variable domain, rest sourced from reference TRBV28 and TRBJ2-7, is DVKVTQSSRYLVKRTGEKVFLECVQDMDHENMFWYRQDPGLGLRLIYFSYDVKMKEKGDIPEGYSVSREKKERFSLILESASTNQTSMYLCASSYAGTGSRYEQYFGPGTRLTVT.

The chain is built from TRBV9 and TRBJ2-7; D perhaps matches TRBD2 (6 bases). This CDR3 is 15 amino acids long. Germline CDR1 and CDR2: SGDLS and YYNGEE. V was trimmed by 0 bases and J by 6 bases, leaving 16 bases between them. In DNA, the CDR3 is TGTGCCAGCAGCGTAGACCCGGGGAGGACCAGCGAGCAGTACTTC. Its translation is CASSVDPGRTSEQYF.

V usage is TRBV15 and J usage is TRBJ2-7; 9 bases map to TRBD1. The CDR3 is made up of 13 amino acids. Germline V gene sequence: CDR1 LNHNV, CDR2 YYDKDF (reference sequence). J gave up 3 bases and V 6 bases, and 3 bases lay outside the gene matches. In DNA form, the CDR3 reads TGTGCCACCAGTTTGGGACAGGGCTACGAGCAGTACTTC. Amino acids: CATSLGQGYEQYF.

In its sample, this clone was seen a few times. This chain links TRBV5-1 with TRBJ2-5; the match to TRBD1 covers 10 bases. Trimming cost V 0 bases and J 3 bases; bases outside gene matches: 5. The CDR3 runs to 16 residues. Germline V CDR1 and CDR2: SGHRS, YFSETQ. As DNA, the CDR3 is TGCGCCAGCAGCTTGGGGGACAGGGGTTTCGAAGAGACCCAGTACTTC. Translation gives CASSLGDRGFEETQYF.

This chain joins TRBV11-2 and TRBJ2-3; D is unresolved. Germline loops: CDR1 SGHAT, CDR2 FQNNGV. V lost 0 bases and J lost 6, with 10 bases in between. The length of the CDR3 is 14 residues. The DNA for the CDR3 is TGTGCCAGCAGCTTAGATCCGGTTTACGATACGCAGTATTTT. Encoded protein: CASSLDPVYDTQYF.

CDR3 nucleotide sequence: TGTGCCAGCAGCCAACTAGGTAGCACAGATACGCAGTATTTT. Its protein product is CASSQLGSTDTQYF. The rearrangement joins TRBV3-1 (or the pseudogene TRBV3-2) to TRBJ2-3; no firm D call. V was pared by 2 bases and J by 0 bases, with 6 bases between. This CDR3 is built from 14 residues. CDR1 and CDR2 (germline): LGHDT, YNNKEL (reference sequence).

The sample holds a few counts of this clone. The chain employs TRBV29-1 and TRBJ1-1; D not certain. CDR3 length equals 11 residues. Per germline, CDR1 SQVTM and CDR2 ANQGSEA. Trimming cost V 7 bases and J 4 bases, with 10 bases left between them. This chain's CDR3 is CSDSRGTEAFF. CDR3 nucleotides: TGCAGCGATAGCAGAGGCACTGAAGCTTTCTTT.

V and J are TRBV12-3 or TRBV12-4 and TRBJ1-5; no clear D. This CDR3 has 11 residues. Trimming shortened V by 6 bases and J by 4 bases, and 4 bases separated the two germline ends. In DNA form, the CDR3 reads TGTGCCAGCAGCCTAAATCAGCCCCAGCATTTT. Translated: CASSLNQPQHF.

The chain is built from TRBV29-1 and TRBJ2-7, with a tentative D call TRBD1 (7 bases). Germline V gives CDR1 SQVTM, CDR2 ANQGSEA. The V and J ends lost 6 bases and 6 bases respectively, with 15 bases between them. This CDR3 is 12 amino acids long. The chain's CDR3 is CSVRRGPGEQYF. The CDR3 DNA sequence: TGCAGCGTCCGGAGGGGGCCGGGCGAGCAGTACTTC.

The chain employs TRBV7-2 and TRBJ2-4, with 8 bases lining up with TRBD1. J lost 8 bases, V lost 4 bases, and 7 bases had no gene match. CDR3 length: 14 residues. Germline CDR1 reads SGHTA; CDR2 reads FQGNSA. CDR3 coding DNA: TGTGCCAGCAGCTCACCAGACAGGGGAGACATTCAGTACTTC. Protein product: CASSSPDRGDIQYF.

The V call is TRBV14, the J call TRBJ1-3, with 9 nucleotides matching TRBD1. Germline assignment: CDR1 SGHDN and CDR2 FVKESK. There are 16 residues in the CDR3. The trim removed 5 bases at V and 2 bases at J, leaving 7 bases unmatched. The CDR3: CASSKGGTGTGNTIYF. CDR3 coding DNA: TGTGCCAGCAGCAAAGGGGGGACAGGGACTGGAAACACCATATATTTT.

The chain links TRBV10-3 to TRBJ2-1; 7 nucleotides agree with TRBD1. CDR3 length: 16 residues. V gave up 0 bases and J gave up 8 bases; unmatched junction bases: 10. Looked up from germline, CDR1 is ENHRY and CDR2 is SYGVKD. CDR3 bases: TGTGCCATCAGTGAGTCCGGAGAGACAGGGTTGGATGAGCAGTTCTTC. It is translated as CAISESGETGLDEQFF.

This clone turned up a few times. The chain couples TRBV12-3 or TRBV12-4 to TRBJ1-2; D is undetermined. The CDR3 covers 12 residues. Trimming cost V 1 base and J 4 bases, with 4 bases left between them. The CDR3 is CASSLVLYGYTF. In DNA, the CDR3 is TGTGCCAGCAGTTTAGTACTCTATGGCTACACCTTC.

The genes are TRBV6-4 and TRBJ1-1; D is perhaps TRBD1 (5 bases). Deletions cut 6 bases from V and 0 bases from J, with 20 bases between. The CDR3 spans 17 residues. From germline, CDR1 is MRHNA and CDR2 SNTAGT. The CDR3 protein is CASSALGGDPLNTEAFF. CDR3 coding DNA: TGTGCCAGCAGCGCCCTCGGGGGGGATCCCCTGAACACTGAAGCTTTCTTT.

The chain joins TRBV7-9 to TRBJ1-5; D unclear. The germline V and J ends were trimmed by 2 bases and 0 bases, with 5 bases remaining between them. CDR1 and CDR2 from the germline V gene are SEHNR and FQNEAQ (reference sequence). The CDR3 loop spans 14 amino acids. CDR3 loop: CASSLFGSNQPQHF. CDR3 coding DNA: TGTGCCAGCAGCTTATTCGGTAGCAATCAGCCCCAGCATTTT.

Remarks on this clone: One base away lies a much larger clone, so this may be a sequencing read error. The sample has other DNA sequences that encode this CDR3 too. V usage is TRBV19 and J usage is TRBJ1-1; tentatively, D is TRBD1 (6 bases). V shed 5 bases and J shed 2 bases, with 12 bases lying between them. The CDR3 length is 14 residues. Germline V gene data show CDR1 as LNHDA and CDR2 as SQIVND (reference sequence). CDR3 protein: CASSWGRGNTEAFF. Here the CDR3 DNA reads TGTGCCAGTAGTTGGGGCAGGGGTAACACTGAAGCTTTCTTT.

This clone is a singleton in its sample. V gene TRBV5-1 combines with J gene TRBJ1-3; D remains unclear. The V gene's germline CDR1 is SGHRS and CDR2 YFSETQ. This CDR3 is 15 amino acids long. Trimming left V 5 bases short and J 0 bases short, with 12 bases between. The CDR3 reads CASRAGGSSGNTIYF. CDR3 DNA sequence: TGCGCCAGCAGGGCAGGAGGCTCCTCTGGAAACACCATATATTTT.

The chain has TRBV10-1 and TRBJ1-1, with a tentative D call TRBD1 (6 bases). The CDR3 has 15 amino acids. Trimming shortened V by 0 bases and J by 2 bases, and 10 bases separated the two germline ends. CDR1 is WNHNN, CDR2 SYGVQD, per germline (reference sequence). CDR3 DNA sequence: TGCGCCAGCAGTGAGTCCCGGGACACCAACACTGAAGCTTTCTTT. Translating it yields CASSESRDTNTEAFF.

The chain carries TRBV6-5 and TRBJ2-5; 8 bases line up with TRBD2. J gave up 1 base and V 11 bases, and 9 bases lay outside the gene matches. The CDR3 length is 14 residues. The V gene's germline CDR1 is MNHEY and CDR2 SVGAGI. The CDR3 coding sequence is TGTGCCCATGGGGAGCGGGGGTCCCAAGAGACCCAGTACTTC. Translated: CAHGERGSQETQYF.

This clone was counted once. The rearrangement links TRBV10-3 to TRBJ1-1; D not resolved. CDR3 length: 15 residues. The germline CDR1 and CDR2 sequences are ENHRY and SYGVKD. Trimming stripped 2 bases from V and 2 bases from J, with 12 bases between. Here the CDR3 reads CAISEQAASNTEAFF. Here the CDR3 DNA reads TGTGCCATCAGTGAGCAGGCAGCCTCTAACACTGAAGCTTTCTTT.

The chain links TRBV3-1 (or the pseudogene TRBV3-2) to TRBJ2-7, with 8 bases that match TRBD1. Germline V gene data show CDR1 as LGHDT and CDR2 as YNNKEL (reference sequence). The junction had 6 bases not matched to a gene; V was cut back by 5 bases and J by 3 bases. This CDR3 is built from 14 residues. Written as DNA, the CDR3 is TGTGCCAGCAGCTCCCGGGACAGGCTCTACGAGCAGTACTTC. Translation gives CASSSRDRLYEQYF.

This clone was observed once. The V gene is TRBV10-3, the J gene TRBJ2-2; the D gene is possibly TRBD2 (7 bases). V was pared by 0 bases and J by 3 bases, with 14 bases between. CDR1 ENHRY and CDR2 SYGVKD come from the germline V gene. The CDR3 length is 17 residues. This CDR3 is CAISESRGGLDTGELFF. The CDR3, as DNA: TGTGCCATCAGTGAGTCGAGGGGGGGGTTGGACACCGGGGAGCTGTTTTTT.

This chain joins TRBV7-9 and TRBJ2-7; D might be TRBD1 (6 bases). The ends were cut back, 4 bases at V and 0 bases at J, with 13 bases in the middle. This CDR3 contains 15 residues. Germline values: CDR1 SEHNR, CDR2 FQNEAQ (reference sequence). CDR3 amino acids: CASSYRTASSYEQYF. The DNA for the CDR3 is TGTGCCAGCAGCTATAGGACAGCTAGCTCCTACGAGCAGTACTTC.

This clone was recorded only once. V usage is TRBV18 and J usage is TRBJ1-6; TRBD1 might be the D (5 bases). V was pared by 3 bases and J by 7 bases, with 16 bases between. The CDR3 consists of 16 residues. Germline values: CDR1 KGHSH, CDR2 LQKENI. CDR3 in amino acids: CASSPQSGAINSPLHF. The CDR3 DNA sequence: TGTGCCAGCTCACCCCAGAGCGGGGCAATAAATTCACCCCTCCACTTT.

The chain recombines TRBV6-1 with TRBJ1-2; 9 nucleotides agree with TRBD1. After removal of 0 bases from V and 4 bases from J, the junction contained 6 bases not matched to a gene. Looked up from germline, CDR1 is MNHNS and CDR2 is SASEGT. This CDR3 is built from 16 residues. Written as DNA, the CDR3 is TGTGCCAGCAGTGAAGCAGGGGGACAGGGACTCTATGGCTACACCTTC. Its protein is CASSEAGGQGLYGYTF.

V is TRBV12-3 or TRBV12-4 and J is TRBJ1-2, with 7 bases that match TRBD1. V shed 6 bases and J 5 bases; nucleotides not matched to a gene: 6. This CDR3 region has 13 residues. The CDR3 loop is CASRTGTDYGYTF. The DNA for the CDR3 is TGTGCCAGCAGAACCGGGACAGATTATGGCTACACCTTC.

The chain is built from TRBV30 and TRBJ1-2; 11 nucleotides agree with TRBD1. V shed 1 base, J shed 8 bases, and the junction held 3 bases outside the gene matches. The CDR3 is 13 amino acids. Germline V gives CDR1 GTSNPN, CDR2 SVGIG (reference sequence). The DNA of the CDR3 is TGTGCCTGGAGTGCGGGACAGGGGGGCGGCTACACCTTC. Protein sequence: CAWSAGQGGGYTF.